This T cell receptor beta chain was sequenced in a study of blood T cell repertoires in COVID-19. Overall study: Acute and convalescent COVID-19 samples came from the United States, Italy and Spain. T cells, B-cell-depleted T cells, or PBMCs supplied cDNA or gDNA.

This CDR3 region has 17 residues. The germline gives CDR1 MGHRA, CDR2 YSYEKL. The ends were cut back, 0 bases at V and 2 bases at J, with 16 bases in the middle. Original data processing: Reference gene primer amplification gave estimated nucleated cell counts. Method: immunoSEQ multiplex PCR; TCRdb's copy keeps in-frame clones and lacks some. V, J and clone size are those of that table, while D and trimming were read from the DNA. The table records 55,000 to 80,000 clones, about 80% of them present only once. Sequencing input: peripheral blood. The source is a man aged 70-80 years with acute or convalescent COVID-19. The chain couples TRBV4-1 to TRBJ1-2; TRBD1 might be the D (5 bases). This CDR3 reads CASSQEILGGGNYGYTF. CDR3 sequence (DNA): TGCGCCAGCAGCCAAGAGATCCTTGGGGGGGGGAACTATGGCTACACCTTC.